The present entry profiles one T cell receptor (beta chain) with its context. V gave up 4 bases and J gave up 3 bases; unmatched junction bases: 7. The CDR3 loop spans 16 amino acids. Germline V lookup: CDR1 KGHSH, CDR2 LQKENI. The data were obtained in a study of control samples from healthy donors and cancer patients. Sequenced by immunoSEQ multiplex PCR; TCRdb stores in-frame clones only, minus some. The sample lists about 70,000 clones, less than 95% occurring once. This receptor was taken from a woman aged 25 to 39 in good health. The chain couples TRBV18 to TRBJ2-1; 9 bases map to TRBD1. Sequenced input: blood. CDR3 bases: TGTGCCAGCTCACAACCGGGACAGGGAGGCTACAATGAGCAGTTCTTC. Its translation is CASSQPGQGGYNEQFF.